The 21 T cell receptor beta chains given below trace back to one sample, sequenced in a study of CD8+ T cells in alopecia areata. Sample treatment: oral pan-JAK inhibitor, 5-10 mg twice daily. Investigators isolated RNA and reverse transcribed it into cDNA to act as the sequencing template. Data came from immunoSEQ multiplex PCR; TCRdb stores just in-frame clones and leaves some out. The repertoire has about 290,000 clones, 58% of them found once; the top ten carry around 1.7%. Sequencing used CD4+ T cells sorted from blood, obtained at week 24, from a patient treated with tofacitinib. These receptors all stem from a human donor with alopecia areata.

The rearrangement uses TRBV6-5 and TRBJ1-5; no definite D call. Germline V gene sequence: CDR1 MNHEY, CDR2 SVGAGI. The CDR3 contains 14 residues. V was cut by 6 bases and J by 3 bases, with 12 bases left in between. The CDR3 DNA sequence: TGTGCCAGCAGGGGTCCTAGGGTCAATCAGCCCCAGCATTTT. Its protein product is CASRGPRVNQPQHF.

V gene TRBV7-8 combines with J gene TRBJ2-7; D is possibly TRBD1 or TRBD2 (5 bases each). Germline loops: CDR1 SGHVS, CDR2 FQNEAQ. Between the trimmed V and J ends, which lost 3 bases and 1 base, there was a span of 10 bases. The length of the CDR3 is 14 residues. CDR3 region: CASSLGPSSYEQYF. CDR3 nucleotide sequence: TGTGCCAGCAGCTTGGGACCCTCATCCTACGAGCAGTACTTC.

This chain links TRBV4-1 with TRBJ2-1; 12 bases are shared with TRBD2. Germline V gene data show CDR1 as MGHRA and CDR2 as YSYEKL. The CDR3 consists of 21 residues. With 0 bases clipped from V and 0 bases from J, the junction kept 12 bases outside the gene matches. This chain's CDR3 is CASSQDRTGLAGLSSYNEQFF. The CDR3 DNA reads as TGCGCCAGCAGCCAAGATCGTACGGGACTAGCGGGCTTGAGCTCCTACAATGAGCAGTTCTTC.

V is TRBV2 and J is TRBJ2-7, with unresolved D. Trimming cost V 8 bases and J 3 bases, with 11 bases left between them. The CDR3 has 12 amino acids. Germline CDR1 SNHLY, CDR2 FYNNEI. The CDR3 nucleotides read TGTGCCAGCCGTTTGGACGGCTACGAGCAGTACTTC. The encoded protein is CASRLDGYEQYF.

The chain recombines TRBV5-1 with TRBJ2-7; 9 nucleotides match TRBD1. The CDR3 consists of 15 residues. V gave up 4 bases and J gave up 2 bases; unmatched junction bases: 7. The germline gives CDR1 SGHRS, CDR2 YFSETQ. DNA of the CDR3: TGCGCCAGCAGCACCGGACAGGGGATTACCTACGAGCAGTACTTC. Encoded protein: CASSTGQGITYEQYF. The full variable domain, with the rest looked up from reference TRBV5-1 and TRBJ2-7, is KAGVTQTPRYLIKTRGQQVTLSCSPISGHRSVSWYQQTPGQGLQFLFEYFSETQRNKGNFPGRFSGRQFSNSRSEMNVSTLELGDSALYLCASSTGQGITYEQYFGPGTRLTVT.

The rearrangement uses TRBV29-1 and TRBJ1-1; possible D gene TRBD1, 6 bases. V was trimmed by 6 bases and J by 5 bases, leaving 16 bases between them. The length of the CDR3 is 13 residues. Germline V gives CDR1 SQVTM, CDR2 ANQGSEA. The CDR3 loop reads CSVQGRATTEAFF. As DNA, the CDR3 is TGCAGCGTACAGGGACGTGCGACGACTGAAGCTTTCTTT.

This chain links TRBV9 with TRBJ1-2; D gene unclear. With 0 bases removed from V and 8 bases from J, the gap between germline ends came to 14 bases. Germline V lookup: CDR1 SGDLS, CDR2 YYNGEE. CDR3 length equals 14 residues. The CDR3 nucleotides read TGTGCCAGCAGCGTAGCTGGAGAAGGAGGAGGCTACACCTTC. Translating it yields CASSVAGEGGGYTF.

As for this clone: This same CDR3 is encoded by further DNA sequences in the sample. The J gene is TRBJ1-5, the V gene TRBV6-5; D remains unclear. This CDR3 spans 13 amino acids. Trimming removed 6 bases from V and 2 bases from J, with 8 bases in between. Germline-derived CDR1 and CDR2 are MNHEY and SVGAGI. This CDR3 reads CASRRGGNQPQHF. CDR3 nucleotide sequence: TGTGCCAGCAGACGAGGTGGCAATCAGCCCCAGCATTTT.

The V and J genes are TRBV4-3 and TRBJ2-6, with D uncertain. The CDR3 contains 16 residues. Germline assignment: CDR1 LGHNA and CDR2 YSLEER. Trimming stripped 0 bases from V and 1 base from J, with 7 bases between. CDR3 sequence: CASSQDLGSGANVLTF. The CDR3 bases are TGCGCCAGCAGCCAAGATTTGGGTTCTGGGGCCAACGTCCTGACTTTC.

The chain recombines TRBV4-1 with TRBJ2-3; tentative D call: TRBD1 (6 bases). Germline CDR1 and CDR2: MGHRA and YSYEKL. V lost 4 bases and J lost 8, with 13 bases in between. The length of the CDR3 is 13 residues. In DNA, the CDR3 is TGCGCCAGCAGCCCTACCGGACAGATTACGCAGTATTTT. It specifies CASSPTGQITQYF.

This CDR3 is CASSATGMGETQYF. In DNA form, the CDR3 reads TGTGCCAGCAGCGCTACAGGAATGGGAGAGACCCAGTACTTC. The rearrangement uses TRBV9 and TRBJ2-5, with D possibly being TRBD1 (5 bases). The CDR3 is 14 amino acids. V lost 3 bases, J lost 4 bases, and 13 bases lay in between. CDR1 and CDR2 from the germline V gene are SGDLS and YYNGEE. Full variable domain (rest looked up from reference TRBV9 and TRBJ2-5): DSGVTQTPKHLITATGQRVTLRCSPRSGDLSVYWYQQSLDQGLQFLIQYYNGEERAKGNILERFSAQQFPDLHSELNLSSLELGDSALYFCASSATGMGETQYFGPGTRLLVL.

The chain uses TRBV27 and TRBJ2-7; D might be TRBD2 (5 bases). Per germline, CDR1 MNHEY and CDR2 SMNVEV (reference sequence). The CDR3 sequence is 16 residues long. Trimming stripped 5 bases from V and 2 bases from J, with 19 bases between. Here the CDR3 reads CASSPSLRETAYEQYF. DNA for the CDR3: TGTGCCAGCAGTCCCAGTTTGAGGGAGACGGCCTACGAGCAGTACTTC.

The chain couples TRBV7-9 to TRBJ2-7, with no clear D. Looked up from germline, CDR1 is SEHNR and CDR2 is FQNEAQ (reference sequence). Trimming took 5 bases from V and 6 from J, leaving 20 bases between them. The CDR3 length is 15 residues. The CDR3 spells CASSAGRSRLSEQYF. DNA for the CDR3: TGTGCCAGCAGCGCAGGCAGGAGTAGGTTATCCGAGCAGTACTTC.

The CDR3 loop reads CASSPLSAIRTSSYNEQFF. As DNA, the CDR3 is TGTGCCAGCTCACCACTGTCCGCCATACGGACAAGCTCCTACAATGAGCAGTTCTTC. The rearrangement links TRBV18 to TRBJ2-1; possibly TRBD1 for D (5 bases). The CDR3 consists of 19 residues. Between the trimmed V and J ends, which lost 1 base and 0 bases, there was a span of 19 bases. CDR1 is KGHSH and CDR2 is LQKENI in the germline V gene.

The rearrangement links TRBV30 to TRBJ2-7; D remains unclear. V shed 0 bases and J shed 0 bases, with 18 bases lying between them. The CDR3 spans 17 residues. Germline lookup yields CDR1 GTSNPN and CDR2 SVGIG (reference sequence). CDR3 residues: CAWSVGFLWQTSYEQYF. The CDR3 nucleotides are TGTGCCTGGAGTGTAGGGTTCTTGTGGCAGACCTCCTACGAGCAGTACTTC. Full variable domain (rest looked up from reference TRBV30 and TRBJ2-7): SQTIHQWPATLVQPVGSPLSLECTVEGTSNPNLYWYRQAAGRGLQLLFYSVGIGQISSEVPQNLSASRPQDRQFILSSKKLLLSDSGFYLCAWSVGFLWQTSYEQYFGPGTRLTVT.

The chain couples TRBV7-2 to TRBJ2-2; D gene uncertain. The CDR3 spans 14 residues. The germline V gene has CDR1 SGHTA and CDR2 FQGNSA. The V gene lost 2 bases and the J gene lost 1 base, with 5 bases spanning the gap. The CDR3 DNA follows: TGTGCCAGCAGCTTACAGCTGAACACCGGGGAGCTGTTTTTT. Translation gives CASSLQLNTGELFF.

The chain joins TRBV5-1 to TRBJ1-2; 8 bases line up with TRBD1. Germline V gene lookup returns CDR1 SGHRS and CDR2 YFSETQ. The V segment lost 5 bases and the J segment 8 bases; nucleotides outside the gene matches: 11. CDR3 length: 14 residues. The CDR3: CASSPGQGRGGYTF. CDR3 nucleotide sequence: TGCGCCAGCAGTCCTGGACAGGGTCGCGGCGGCTACACCTTC.

The rearrangement uses TRBV4-1 and TRBJ2-5, with D unresolved. V was clipped by 1 base and J by 5 bases, with 2 bases between them. Germline lookup yields CDR1 MGHRA and CDR2 YSYEKL. The CDR3 has 11 residues. The CDR3 here is CASSQVETQYF. In nucleotides, the CDR3 is TGCGCCAGCAGCCAAGTGGAGACCCAGTACTTC.

As regards this clone: Other DNA sequences in the same sample also yield this CDR3. The chain couples TRBV5-4 to TRBJ2-5, with D unresolved. Trimming pared 0 bases from V and 2 bases from J, leaving 5 bases between. The germline V gene has CDR1 SGHNT and CDR2 YYREEE (reference sequence). CDR3 length: 13 residues. The CDR3 here is CASSLGQQETQYF. As DNA, the CDR3 is TGTGCCAGCAGCTTGGGCCAGCAAGAGACCCAGTACTTC.

V and J are TRBV19 and TRBJ1-5; D remains unclear. CDR3 length: 15 residues. V shed 7 bases and J shed 5 bases, with 18 bases lying between them. CDR1 and CDR2 from the germline V gene are LNHDA and SQIVND (reference sequence). Here the CDR3 DNA reads TGTGCCAGTATTAGAAAGGGAGATATATATCAGCCCCAGCATTTT. Encoded protein: CASIRKGDIYQPQHF.

The chain carries TRBV4-1 and TRBJ2-4; D may correspond to TRBD1 or TRBD2 (5 bases each). The germline V and J ends were trimmed by 5 bases and 9 bases, with 14 bases remaining between them. The CDR3 is 13 residues long. Germline CDR1 is MGHRA and CDR2 is YSYEKL. The CDR3, as DNA: TGCGCCAGCAGCGATGGGGGAAGCGGCATTCAGTACTTC. Protein sequence: CASSDGGSGIQYF.